The clone carrying this T cell receptor (beta chain) was observed a single time. The ends lost 3 bases at V and 6 bases at J; junction bases unmatched: 8. This CDR3 is 15 amino acids long. CDR1 is SGHRS, CDR2 YFSETQ, per germline. These data belong to a study of control samples from healthy donors and cancer patients. Sequencing used immunoSEQ multiplex PCR; TCRdb keeps in-frame clones, though not all of them. The profile shows about 160,000 clones, approximately 94% of them singletons. Sample: blood. The chain combines TRBV5-1 with TRBJ2-7; 11 bases match TRBD2. The sequence was collected from a woman aged 40 to 50 in good health. The CDR3, as DNA: TGCGCCAGCAGCTACTTAGCGGGAGGGACAGGCGAGCAGTACTTC. Translating it yields CASSYLAGGTGEQYF.